This T cell receptor (beta chain) originates from a study of T cell responses to AZD1222 COVID-19 vaccine (dated by TCRdb to about 2021). As for the study more broadly: TCR sequencing covered about 230 trial participants: 200 to 210 given two doses of AZD1222 and 26 given two doses of MenACWY control vaccine. Trial participants were enrolled into age subgroups of 18-55, 56-69 and 70-plus years, which contained approximately 150, 28 and 58 TCR-sequenced participants, respectively.

In the case of this clone: It lacks a known antigen. It has no much larger one-base neighbor in the sample; base qualities were not kept.

Per the publication, the time point label means: baseline before first vaccination. The sample's treatment or condition label, decoded: meningococcal conjugate vaccine given as trial control. The vaccinee samples were drawn from two UK trials, COV001 and COV002, one of which was a single-blind randomized controlled phase 2/3 trial testing AZD1222 (ChAdOx1 nCoV-19) in healthy adults. For TCRbeta chain sequencing, PBMC samples were collected from trial participants at day 0 and at day 28 after the second dose. From V the trimming removes 2 bases and from J it removes 3 bases, while the gene matches leave 10 bases of the junction unaccounted for. The germline V gene encodes CDR1 SGHTA and CDR2 FQGNSA. The CDR3 measures 16 amino acids from cysteine to phenylalanine. The DNA shown is the 48-base CDR3, in frame from base 1. Broad study findings and their caveats: After two AZD1222 doses, spike-specific TCR breadth and depth were significantly higher than at day 0 and than in MenACWY recipients. Conclusions about previously exposed vaccinees are limited, since just 5 or 6 AZD1222 recipients were seropositive for SARS-CoV-2 at baseline. Participants were mostly white British, with more females than males. The authors suggested clonal diversity may have been underestimated. In the small 56-69-year group, the increase in depth fell short of significance, most likely because of low power. CD4 TCRs associated with the vaccine covered the entire spike protein, and the dominant responses were in regions 160-218 and 743-854. Reportedly, almost half of the unique spike-specific TCRs recognized epitopes lying outside the regions that are mutated in the B.1.351 and B.1.1.7 variants. Because no day 14 peak-response samples were available, the repertoires could be characterized only after the peak T cell response.

The CDR3 regions of human TCRbeta chains were subjected to immunosequencing. On the authors' methods: Repertoire TCRs were checked for matches against a reference library of SARS-CoV-2-specific TCRs that had been generated using the MIRA antigen-specificity platform. Breadth was defined as the fraction of unique TCRs that were SARS-CoV-2-associated, and depth was defined as the fraction of total T cells that were SARS-CoV-2-associated. Using the MIRA data, each spike-specific TCR was assigned both to the spike region to which the TCR was reactive and to a CD4 or CD8 class. Log10-transformed breadth and depth values were compared by one-way ANOVA with Sidak's multiple comparisons tests. TCRdb took this table from immuneACCESS and kept in-frame rearrangements with V and J called. Such tables lack part of the clones; where checked against another copy, unresolved V genes explain under half of the gap, and the rest is unexplained. D and trimming were read from the DNA, whereas the V and J calls and clone size are those reported in that table. The sample table holds approximately 150,000 clones, of which about 92% were seen once. 0.75% to 1% of the sample comes from the top ten.

The chain is encoded by TRBV7-2 joined to TRBJ2-7, with 7 central nucleotides matching TRBD1. The sequence was obtained from an adult in good health. This specimen was peripheral blood, taken on day 0 of MenACWY control vaccination. The encoded CDR3 is CASSLPPGTADYEQYF. The DNA sequence is TGTGCCAGCAGCTTACCCCCCGGGACAGCCGACTACGAGCAGTACTTC.